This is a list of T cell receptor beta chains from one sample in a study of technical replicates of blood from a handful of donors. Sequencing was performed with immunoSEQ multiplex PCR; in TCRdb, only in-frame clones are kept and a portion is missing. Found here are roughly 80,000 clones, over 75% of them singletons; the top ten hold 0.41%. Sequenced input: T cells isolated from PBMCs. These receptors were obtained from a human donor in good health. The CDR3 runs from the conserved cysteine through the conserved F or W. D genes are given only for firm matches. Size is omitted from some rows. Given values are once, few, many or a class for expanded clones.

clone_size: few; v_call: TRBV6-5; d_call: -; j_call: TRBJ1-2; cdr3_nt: TGTGCCAGCAGTTTATCAGGGTCTAACTATGGCTACACCTTC; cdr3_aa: CASSLSGSNYGYTF
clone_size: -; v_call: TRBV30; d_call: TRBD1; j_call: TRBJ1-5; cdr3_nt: TGTGCCTGGAGTGTATCAGCCGGCAGGGGGCAGAGTCAGCCCCAGCATTTT; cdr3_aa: CAWSVSAGRGQSQPQHF
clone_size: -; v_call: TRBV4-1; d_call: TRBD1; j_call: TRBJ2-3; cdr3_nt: TGCGCCAGCAGCCAGGCTCGAATAGGGGACAGAGCGGTAGATACGCAGTATTTT; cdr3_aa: CASSQARIGDRAVDTQYF
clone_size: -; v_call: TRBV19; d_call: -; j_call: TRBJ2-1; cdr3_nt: TGTGCCACAGCGTTAAGCTCCTACAATGAGCAGTTCTTC; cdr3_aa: CATALSSYNEQFF
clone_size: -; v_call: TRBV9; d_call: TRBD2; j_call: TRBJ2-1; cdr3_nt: TGTGCCAGCAGCGCTCAAAGCGGGAATTCCTACAATGAGCAGTTCTTC; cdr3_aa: CASSAQSGNSYNEQFF
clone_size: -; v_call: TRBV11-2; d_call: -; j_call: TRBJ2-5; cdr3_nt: TGTGCCAGCAGCTTAGAAAACAGGTACCAAGAGACCCAGTACTTC; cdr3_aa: CASSLENRYQETQYF
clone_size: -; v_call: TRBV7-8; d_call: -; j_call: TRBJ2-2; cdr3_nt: TGTGCCAGCAGTGGACTTGGGGGACTTAACACCGGGGAGCTGTTTTTT; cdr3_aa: CASSGLGGLNTGELFF
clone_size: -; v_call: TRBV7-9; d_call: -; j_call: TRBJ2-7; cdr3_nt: TGTGCCAGCAGCGCGGGCCACTACGAGCAGTACTTC; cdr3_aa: CASSAGHYEQYF
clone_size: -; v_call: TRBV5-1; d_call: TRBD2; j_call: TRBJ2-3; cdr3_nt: TGCGCCAGCAGCTTGGTGTCCGGGACTAGCGGGAGGGGATGGACAGATACGCAGTATTTT; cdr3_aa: CASSLVSGTSGRGWTDTQYF
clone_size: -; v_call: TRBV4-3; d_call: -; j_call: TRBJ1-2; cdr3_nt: TGCGCCAGCAGCCAAGATTATCCCAGGGTAGATGGCTACACCTTC; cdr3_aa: CASSQDYPRVDGYTF
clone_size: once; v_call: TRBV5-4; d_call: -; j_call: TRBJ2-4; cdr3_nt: TGTGCCAGCAGCTTGGCTTTGCCAGGGGTGGTTTCCAAAAACATTCAGTACTTC; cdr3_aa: CASSLALPGVVSKNIQYF
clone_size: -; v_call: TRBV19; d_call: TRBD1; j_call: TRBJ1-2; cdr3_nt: TGTGCCAGTAGTATACGGAGGGGACAGAACTATGGCTACACCTTC; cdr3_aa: CASSIRRGQNYGYTF
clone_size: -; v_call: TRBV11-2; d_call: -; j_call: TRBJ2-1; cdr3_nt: TGTGCCAGCAGCTTAGAGTTGAGGGAGGTTTACAATGAGCAGTTCTTC; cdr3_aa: CASSLELREVYNEQFF
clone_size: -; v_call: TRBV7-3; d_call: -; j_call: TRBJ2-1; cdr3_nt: TGTGCCAGCAGCTGGTCAGGGGCTAACTACAATGAGCAGTTCTTC; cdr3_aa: CASSWSGANYNEQFF
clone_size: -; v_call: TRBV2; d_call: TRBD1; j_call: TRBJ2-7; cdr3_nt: TGTGCCAGCAGCGTAGGGACAGGCCCCTACGAGCAGTACTTC; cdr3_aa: CASSVGTGPYEQYF
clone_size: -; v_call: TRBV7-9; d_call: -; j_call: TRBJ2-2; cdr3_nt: TGTGCCAGCAGCCACTCGCTTAGGAGTAAAGCATTTAACACCGGGGAGCTGTTTTTT; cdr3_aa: CASSHSLRSKAFNTGELFF
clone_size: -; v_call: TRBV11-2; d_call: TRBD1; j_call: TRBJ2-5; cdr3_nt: TGTGCCAGCAGCTTAGAGGGACAGGGGCGAGAGACCCAGTACTTC; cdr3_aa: CASSLEGQGRETQYF
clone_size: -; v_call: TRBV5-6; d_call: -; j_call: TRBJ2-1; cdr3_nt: TGTGCCAGCAGCTATCAGCGCGAGCAGTTCTTC; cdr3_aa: CASSYQREQFF
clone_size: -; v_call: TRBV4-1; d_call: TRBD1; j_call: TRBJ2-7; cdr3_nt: TGCGCCAGCAGCCGGGGACAGAAGAGCTCCTACGAGCAGTACTTC; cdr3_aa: CASSRGQKSSYEQYF
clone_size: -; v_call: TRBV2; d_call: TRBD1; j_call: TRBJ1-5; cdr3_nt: TGTGCCAGCAGTCCAGACAGGGGAGCTCAGCCCCAGCATTTT; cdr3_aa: CASSPDRGAQPQHF
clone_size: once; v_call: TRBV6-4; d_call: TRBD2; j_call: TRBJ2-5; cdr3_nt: TGTGCCAGCAGTGACTCGAGGCTAGCGGGCGGAGAGACCCAGTACTTC; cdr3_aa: CASSDSRLAGGETQYF
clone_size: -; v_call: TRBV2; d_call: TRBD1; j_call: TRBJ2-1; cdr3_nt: TGTGCCAGCAGTCTATGGACAGGGGGCGCCTACAATGAGCAGTTCTTC; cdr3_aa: CASSLWTGGAYNEQFF